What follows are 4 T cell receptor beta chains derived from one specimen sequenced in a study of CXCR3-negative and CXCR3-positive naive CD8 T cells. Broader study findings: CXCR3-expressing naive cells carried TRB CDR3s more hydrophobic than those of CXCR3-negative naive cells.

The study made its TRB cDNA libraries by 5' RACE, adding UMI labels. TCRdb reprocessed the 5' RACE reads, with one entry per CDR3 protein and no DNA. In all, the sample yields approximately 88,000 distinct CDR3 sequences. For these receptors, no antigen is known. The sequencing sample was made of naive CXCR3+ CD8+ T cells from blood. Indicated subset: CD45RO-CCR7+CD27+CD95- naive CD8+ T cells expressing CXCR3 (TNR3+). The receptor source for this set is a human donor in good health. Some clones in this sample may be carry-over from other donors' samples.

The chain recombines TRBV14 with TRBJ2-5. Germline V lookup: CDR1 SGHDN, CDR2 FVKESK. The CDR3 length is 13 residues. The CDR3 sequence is CASSPWGGETQYF.

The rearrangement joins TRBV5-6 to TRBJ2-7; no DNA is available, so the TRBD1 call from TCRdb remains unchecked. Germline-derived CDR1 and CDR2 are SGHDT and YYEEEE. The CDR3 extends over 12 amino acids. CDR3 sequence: CASSYGTNEQYF.

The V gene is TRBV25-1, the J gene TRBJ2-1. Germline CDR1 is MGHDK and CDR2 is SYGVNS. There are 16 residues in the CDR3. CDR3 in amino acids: CASSEYFLAGYNEQFF. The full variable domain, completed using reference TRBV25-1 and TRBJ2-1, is EADIYQTPRYLVIGTGKKITLECSQTMGHDKMYWYQQDPGMELHLIHYSYGVNSTEKGDLSSESTVSRIRTEHFPLTLESARPSHTSQYLCASSEYFLAGYNEQFFGPGTRLTVL.

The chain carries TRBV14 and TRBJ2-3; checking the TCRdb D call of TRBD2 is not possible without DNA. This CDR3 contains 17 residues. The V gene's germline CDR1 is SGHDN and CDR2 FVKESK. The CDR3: CASSPRTSGRFTDTQYF.